The clone carrying this T cell receptor (beta chain) showed up many times. Its antigen is currently unknown. The CDR3 loop spans 18 amino acids. V dropped 2 bases and J dropped 5 bases, with 24 bases sitting between them. Germline V gene data show CDR1 as ENHRY and CDR2 as SYGVKD. This entry belongs to a study of T cells in Graves' hyperthyroidism and ophthalmopathy. Study-level points and caveats: The authors' 13 V-J model separated ophthalmopathy from stable hyperthyroidism.

Amplification yielded TCR beta CDR3 regions, with RNA transcripts as the source. HTBI primers were the set used in a first-round RT-PCR of the TCR CDR3. TCRdb recomputed calls from the multiplex PCR reads with MiXCR, one row per CDR3 protein. The sample consists of about 610,000 distinct CDR3 sequences, 14% to 15% of them appearing once. Sequencing was performed on blood. This chain links TRBV10-3 with TRBJ2-5, with D maybe TRBD2 (6 bases). The TCR was taken from a woman between 40 and 55 years old with Graves' ophthalmopathy. CDR3 protein: CAISEPSFGGSESETQYF. CDR3 coding DNA: TGTGCCATCAGTGAGCCGAGCTTTGGGGGGTCGGAAAGTGAGACCCAGTACTTC.